The source of this T cell receptor beta chain is a study of T cells in Graves' hyperthyroidism and ophthalmopathy. No progression to ophthalmopathy during 18 months of follow-up defined stable disease. Every diagnosis used clinical symptoms, serum thyroxine and TRAb, thyroid ultrasound and orbital computed tomography. TCR beta CDR3 region amplification was performed from RNA transcripts. The HTBI primer set served for first-round RT-PCR of the TCR CDR3. Each CDR3 protein gets one entry after TCRdb re-called the multiplex PCR reads with MiXCR. The sample includes around 580,000 distinct CDR3 sequences, approximately 15% seen only once; the top ten take about 17%. This clonotype was counted only a few times. This sequence was found in a woman younger than 30 with Graves' hyperthyroidism. The specimen was blood.

Here the CDR3 reads CASILRGTVNYGYTF. CDR3 coding DNA: TGTGCCAGCATCCTGAGGGGTACCGTCAACTATGGCTACACCTTC. The rearrangement uses TRBV12-3 or TRBV12-4 and TRBJ1-2; weak D call: TRBD1 (5 bases). CDR3 length: 15 amino acids. V lost 7 bases and J lost 2, with 17 bases in between.